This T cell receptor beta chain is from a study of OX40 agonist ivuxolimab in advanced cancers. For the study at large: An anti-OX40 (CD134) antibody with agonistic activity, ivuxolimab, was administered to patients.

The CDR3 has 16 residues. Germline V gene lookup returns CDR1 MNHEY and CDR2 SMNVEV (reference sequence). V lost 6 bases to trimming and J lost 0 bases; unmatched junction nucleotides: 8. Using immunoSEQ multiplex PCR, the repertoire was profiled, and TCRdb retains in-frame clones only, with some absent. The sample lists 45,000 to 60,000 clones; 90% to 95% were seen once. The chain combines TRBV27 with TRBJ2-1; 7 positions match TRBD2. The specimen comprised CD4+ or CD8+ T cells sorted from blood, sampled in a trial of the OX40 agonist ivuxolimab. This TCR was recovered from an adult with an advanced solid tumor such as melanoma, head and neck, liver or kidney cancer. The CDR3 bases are TGTGCCAGCAGCCCACTAGCGTCGAGCTCCTACAATGAGCAGTTCTTC. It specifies CASSPLASSSYNEQFF.